A single sample is the source of the 20 T cell receptor beta chains below, sequenced in a study of T cell responses to AZD1222 COVID-19 vaccine. Using immunoSEQ multiplex PCR, the repertoire was profiled, and TCRdb retains in-frame clones only, with some absent. This sample has 150,000 to 200,000 clones, with 85% to 90% found just once. Here the sequenced sample was peripheral blood, taken 28 days after the second AZD1222 dose. These receptors were taken from an adult who received the AZD1222 COVID-19 vaccine.

This sequence joins TRBV10-3 and TRBJ1-1; possible D gene TRBD1, 5 bases. Trimming took off 3 bases at V and 1 base at J, with 12 bases between the two ends. The CDR3 contains 15 residues. Germline CDR1 and CDR2: ENHRY and SYGVKD. Written as DNA, the CDR3 is TGTGCCATCAGTGACCCGGGGAGGGGGAACACTGAAGCTTTCTTT. Translating gives CAISDPGRGNTEAFF.

This sequence joins TRBV7-6 and TRBJ2-7; TRBD2 is a possible D gene (7 bases). The CDR3 is 15 amino acids. Trimming pared 1 base from V and 6 bases from J, leaving 16 bases between. Germline V gene lookup returns CDR1 SGHVS and CDR2 FNYEAQ. The CDR3 here is CASSLGGSGGGEQYF. CDR3 nucleotides: TGTGCCAGCAGCTTAGGGGGCTCGGGGGGCGGCGAGCAGTACTTC.

J is TRBJ1-2 and V is TRBV7-2, with D tentatively TRBD1 (6 bases). The germline V gene has CDR1 SGHTA and CDR2 FQGNSA. The CDR3 runs to 15 residues. The ends were cut back, 1 base at V and 8 bases at J, with 17 bases in the middle. The CDR3 nucleotides are TGTGCCAGCAGCTTAGATGGACAGTCGAGGTGGGGCTACACCTTC. This gives the protein CASSLDGQSRWGYTF. Full variable domain (rest looked up from reference TRBV7-2 and TRBJ1-2): GAGVSQSPSNKVTEKGKDVELRCDPISGHTALYWYRQSLGQGLEFLIYFQGNSAPDKSGLPSDRFSAERTGGSVSTLTIQRTQQEDSAVYLCASSLDGQSRWGYTFGSGTRLTVV.

The rearrangement links TRBV27 to TRBJ2-6; TRBD1 matches 7 bases. The CDR3 length is 15 residues. After removal of 9 bases from V and 0 bases from J, the junction contained 5 bases not matched to a gene. Germline V gene data show CDR1 as MNHEY and CDR2 as SMNVEV (reference sequence). This chain's CDR3 is CASRGGASGANVLTF. The CDR3 nucleotides read TGTGCCAGTAGAGGGGGCGCCTCTGGGGCCAACGTCCTGACTTTC.

The chain uses TRBV11-2 and TRBJ2-7, with 9 bases identical to TRBD1. With V trimmed by 1 base and J by 4 bases, 5 bases remained unmatched. Germline V gene data show CDR1 as SGHAT and CDR2 as FQNNGV. The CDR3 runs to 15 residues. The CDR3 reads CASSLGTGGFYEQYF. The DNA of the CDR3 is TGTGCCAGCAGCTTAGGCACAGGGGGCTTTTACGAGCAGTACTTC.

This sequence joins TRBV2 and TRBJ2-7; D possibly corresponds to TRBD1 (7 bases). Germline V CDR1 and CDR2: SNHLY, FYNNEI. The CDR3 covers 14 residues. Between the trimmed V and J ends, which lost 7 bases and 0 bases, there was a span of 13 bases. The DNA for the CDR3 is TGTGCCAGCACCCCGGGGGACAGCTCCTACGAGCAGTACTTC. This codes for CASTPGDSSYEQYF.

This clone was counted a single time. V and J are TRBV30 and TRBJ1-6; D possibly corresponds to TRBD1 (5 bases). V was clipped by 4 bases and J by 9 bases, with 16 bases between them. Germline V gives CDR1 GTSNPN, CDR2 SVGIG (reference sequence). This CDR3 has 14 amino acids. The DNA of the CDR3 is TGTGCCTGGACGGAGCAGGGTTTCGGTTCACCCCTCCACTTT. It codes for CAWTEQGFGSPLHF. The entire variable domain, with the rest obtained from reference TRBV30 and TRBJ1-6, is as follows: SQTIHQWPATLVQPVGSPLSLECTVEGTSNPNLYWYRQAAGRGLQLLFYSVGIGQISSEVPQNLSASRPQDRQFILSSKKLLLSDSGFYLCAWTEQGFGSPLHFGNGTRLTVT.

The genes are TRBV7-2 and TRBJ2-7, with 7 positions matching TRBD1. Germline V gene lookup returns CDR1 SGHTA and CDR2 FQGNSA. The CDR3 runs 14 residues. V trimming: 4 bases; J trimming: 2 bases; junction bases outside the gene matches: 5. The CDR3 sequence is CASSSRQGTYEQYF. The CDR3 DNA sequence: TGTGCCAGCAGCTCGAGACAGGGAACCTACGAGCAGTACTTC.

The V and J genes are TRBV5-4 and TRBJ2-3, with D perhaps matching TRBD1 (5 bases). Per the germline V gene, CDR1 is SGHNT and CDR2 is YYREEE (reference sequence). Trimming took off 4 bases at V and 2 bases at J, with 11 bases between the two ends. The CDR3 totals 14 residues. The CDR3 nucleotides are TGTGCCAGCAGCGTCGACAGATACACAGATACGCAGTATTTT. Protein sequence: CASSVDRYTDTQYF. The whole variable domain, filled in from reference TRBV5-4 and TRBJ2-3, reads ETGVTQSPTHLIKTRGQQVTLRCSSQSGHNTVSWYQQALGQGPQFIFQYYREEENGRGNFPPRFSGLQFPNYSSELNVNALELDDSALYLCASSVDRYTDTQYFGPGTRLTVL.

This chain joins TRBV9 and TRBJ2-7; D gene ambiguous. Germline V gene sequence: CDR1 SGDLS, CDR2 YYNGEE. The CDR3 has 13 amino acids. Trimming took 4 bases from V and 2 from J, leaving 10 bases between them. The CDR3 spells CASSKGLAYEQYF. CDR3 coding DNA: TGTGCCAGCAGCAAAGGGCTCGCCTACGAGCAGTACTTC.

This chain joins TRBV6-5 and TRBJ2-7, with 8 positions matching TRBD1. This CDR3 is built from 15 residues. Germline loops: CDR1 MNHEY, CDR2 SVGAGI. V trimming: 5 bases; J trimming: 4 bases; junction bases outside the gene matches: 10. CDR3 nucleotide sequence: TGTGCCAGCAGTCGTCCGGGACAGGCATCTTACGAGCAGTACTTC. Translating gives CASSRPGQASYEQYF.

This clone was picked up a small number of times. The chain recombines TRBV3-1 (or the pseudogene TRBV3-2) with TRBJ1-2; 8 bases agree with TRBD1. V gave up 4 bases and J gave up 4 bases; unmatched junction bases: 5. Looked up from germline, CDR1 is LGHDT and CDR2 is YNNKEL (reference sequence). This CDR3 has 14 residues. CDR3 in amino acids: CASSPGDRTYGYTF. In DNA, the CDR3 is TGTGCCAGCAGCCCGGGGGACAGGACCTATGGCTACACCTTC.

The chain recombines TRBV10-3 with TRBJ1-3; 9 bases match TRBD1. From germline, CDR1 is ENHRY and CDR2 SYGVKD. With V trimmed by 1 base and J by 3 bases, 4 bases remained unmatched. The CDR3 is made up of 16 amino acids. The CDR3 DNA reads as TGTGCCATCAGTGAGTTTGGGACAGGGCTTGGAAACACCATATATTTT. Protein product: CAISEFGTGLGNTIYF.

V gene TRBV5-5 combines with J gene TRBJ1-2; D is unresolved. V lost 3 bases, J lost 8 bases, and 11 bases lay in between. CDR3 size: 12 residues. From germline, CDR1 is SGHKS and CDR2 YYEKEE (reference sequence). CDR3 sequence (DNA): TGTGCCAGCAGCTCGGACGCGGGAGGCTACACCTTC. This codes for CASSSDAGGYTF.

This clone was seen more than once but under ten times. The rearrangement joins TRBV28 to TRBJ1-5; 7 nucleotides agree with TRBD1. Germline values: CDR1 MDHEN, CDR2 SYDVKM. This CDR3 contains 16 residues. Trimming cost V 7 bases and J 1 base; bases outside gene matches: 10. The CDR3 loop reads CASIMAGGGSNQPQHF. In DNA, the CDR3 is TGTGCCAGCATCATGGCTGGAGGGGGCAGCAATCAGCCCCAGCATTTT.

This sequence joins TRBV5-1 and TRBJ2-7; D call uncertain. The CDR3 loop spans 16 amino acids. CDR1 and CDR2 from the germline V gene are SGHRS and YFSETQ. The ends were cut back, 0 bases at V and 7 bases at J, with 20 bases in the middle. Here the CDR3 DNA reads TGCGCCAGCAGCTTGGGGCAGGCCAACTCTATTAGGGAGCAGTACTTC. Amino acid sequence: CASSLGQANSIREQYF. Full variable domain (rest looked up from reference TRBV5-1 and TRBJ2-7): KAGVTQTPRYLIKTRGQQVTLSCSPISGHRSVSWYQQTPGQGLQFLFEYFSETQRNKGNFPGRFSGRQFSNSRSEMNVSTLELGDSALYLCASSLGQANSIREQYFGPGTRLTVT.

This rearrangement joins TRBV7-9 to TRBJ2-7; 7 nucleotides line up with TRBD1. CDR3 length: 14 amino acids. The germline gives CDR1 SEHNR, CDR2 FQNEAQ (reference sequence). Trimming cost V 9 bases and J 3 bases; bases outside gene matches: 11. The CDR3 DNA reads as TGTGCCAGTAGCACAGCAGGGGGAAGCTACGAGCAGTACTTC. Translation gives CASSTAGGSYEQYF.

The CDR3 loop reads CASSQQGAWELFF. CDR3 in DNA: TGTGCCAGCAGCCAACAGGGGGCGTGGGAGCTGTTTTTT. The chain couples TRBV2 to TRBJ2-2, with 9 bases matching TRBD1. CDR3 length equals 13 residues. The J segment lost 9 bases and the V segment lost 6 bases, leaving 5 bases of the junction unmatched. The germline V gene has CDR1 SNHLY and CDR2 FYNNEI.

V gene TRBV20-1 combines with J gene TRBJ1-1; no clear D. Trimming cost V 6 bases and J 2 bases, with 7 bases left between them. The CDR3 contains 11 residues. Germline V gene sequence: CDR1 DFQATT, CDR2 SNEGSKA (reference sequence). Written as DNA, the CDR3 is TGCAGTGCCCAACATAACACTGAAGCTTTCTTT. Its translation: CSAQHNTEAFF.

DNA for the CDR3: TGTGCCAGCACACCGGGGGACAGGGGCGACAATCAGCCCCAGCATTTT. Residues: CASTPGDRGDNQPQHF. The chain carries TRBV6-6 and TRBJ1-5, with 10 nucleotides matching TRBD1. The V gene's germline CDR1 is MNHNY and CDR2 SVGAGI (reference sequence). Germline trimming cut 7 bases from V and 3 bases from J; bases unmatched to any gene: 9. This CDR3 spans 16 amino acids.